This paragraph reports one TCR beta chain. Its antigen remains unknown. The data were taken from a study of T cell responses to AZD1222 COVID-19 vaccine. General study points: At baseline, seropositivity was found in only a handful of AZD1222 recipients. Increases in Spike-specific TCR breadth and depth were seen after two AZD1222 doses. CD4 TCRs associated with vaccination spanned spike, dominating at 160-218 and 743-854.

TCRdb keeps only in-frame clones here, not all; method: immunoSEQ multiplex PCR. Of about 100,000 clones in the sample, roughly nine tenths were seen once. The starting material was peripheral blood, obtained on day 0 of AZD1222 vaccination. The sequence came from an adult in good health.

Here the CDR3 reads CAISKAGITTEAFF. DNA of the CDR3: TGTGCCATCTCCAAGGCGGGGATAACCACTGAAGCTTTCTTT. The chain joins TRBV24-1 to TRBJ1-1; D gene uncertain. This CDR3 spans 14 amino acids. CDR1 is KGHDR, CDR2 SFDVKD, per germline. Trimming shortened V by 11 bases and J by 4 bases, and 19 bases separated the two germline ends.